This TCR beta chain was captured by sequencing in a study of blood T cell repertoires in COVID-19. Study background: Sources were T cells, B-cell-depleted T cells, or PBMCs; the material itself was cDNA or gDNA.

This CDR3 is 14 amino acids long. Per the germline V gene, CDR1 is SGHRS and CDR2 is YFSETQ. V was cut by 4 bases and J by 4 bases, with 14 bases left in between. As handled by the study authors: Amplifying reference gene primers gave estimates of nucleated cell counts. The data were produced by immunoSEQ multiplex PCR, yet TCRdb's version contains in-frame clones alone and is incomplete. Clonal size and the V and J genes are those of that table, whereas D and trimming came from the DNA. The table includes almost 100,000 clones, more than 75% detected once. V usage is TRBV5-1 and J usage is TRBJ2-5, with a possible D match to TRBD1 (5 bases). This sequence originates from a man aged 50-59 years with acute or convalescent COVID-19. What was sequenced was peripheral blood. The CDR3 sequence is CASSIFDSRETQYF. In DNA form, the CDR3 reads TGCGCCAGCAGCATCTTCGACAGTCGAGAGACCCAGTACTTC. Filled out from reference TRBV5-1 and TRBJ2-5, the complete variable domain reads KAGVTQTPRYLIKTRGQQVTLSCSPISGHRSVSWYQQTPGQGLQFLFEYFSETQRNKGNFPGRFSGRQFSNSRSEMNVSTLELGDSALYLCASSIFDSRETQYFGPGTRLLVL.